This is a list of T cell receptor beta chains from one sample in a study of T-cell memory formation after mild COVID-19. TCRdb ran MiXCR on the 5' RACE reads and lists one entry per CDR3 protein. In the table there are roughly 300,000 distinct CDR3 sequences, approximately 15% of which are singletons. The sequenced sample was PBMCs or a T cell subset sorted from them (not recorded which). Every receptor here comes from a man younger than 35 who had mild COVID-19 (a few samples of this study predate the infection). Cell type and time point are not known. Each CDR3 is given with its conserved first and last residue. The D gene is left open where the match is weak. A row's size may be missing; if present it is once, few, many or a size class.

d_call	v_call	clone_size	j_call	cdr3_aa
.	TRBV2	few	TRBJ2-2	CASSELEVAGELFF
TRBD2	TRBV28	.	TRBJ2-1	CASSLLAGVGEQFF
.	TRBV19	.	TRBJ1-2	CASSTEGYGYTF
TRBD2	TRBV7-2	.	TRBJ2-4	CASSLSWASGNIQYF
.	TRBV2	.	TRBJ2-5	CASSDATSSQETQYF
.	TRBV9	few	TRBJ2-6	CASSVELGANVLTF
.	TRBV27	few	TRBJ2-3	CASRPLALSTDTQYF
.	TRBV9	many	TRBJ2-1	CASSGSWGGEQFF
.	TRBV5-6	.	TRBJ2-5	CASSRGPDSYQETQYF
.	TRBV12-3/TRBV12-4	many	TRBJ2-1	CASSRVSYNEQFF
.	TRBV18	few	TRBJ2-4	CASSPARLGSKQYF
.	TRBV7-6	.	TRBJ1-1	CASSSRGAGSPTEAFF
.	TRBV7-2	few	TRBJ2-3	CASVENWVTQYF
.	TRBV9	.	TRBJ1-2	CASSVSGAQIYGYTF
TRBD2	TRBV11-3	few	TRBJ2-5	CASSYPRTGGETQYF
TRBD1	TRBV20-1	few	TRBJ1-4	CSTITRGGVEKLFF
TRBD2	TRBV7-9	few	TRBJ2-1	CASSPKTSGGGQFF
TRBD2	TRBV7-2	.	TRBJ2-7	CASSPGLAGMGYEQYF
.	TRBV4-3	.	TRBJ2-1	CVSSQDTYRRKFF
.	TRBV5-6	few	TRBJ2-7	CASGSRVRAYEQYF
.	TRBV7-2	many	TRBJ2-2	CASSFQGPGELFF
TRBD1	TRBV12-3/TRBV12-4	few	TRBJ1-2	CASSFRPLILGTAENYGYTF
TRBD1	TRBV7-2	few	TRBJ2-7	CASSFTSSTGASYEQYF
.	TRBV11-2	.	TRBJ2-2	CASSRDNGELFF
.	TRBV7-3	many	TRBJ2-3	CASSLIGGLTDTQYF
.	TRBV4-1	.	TRBJ2-7	CASSQEVSRDEQYF
TRBD2	TRBV10-3	.	TRBJ2-7	CASGGVSEQYF
TRBD1	TRBV6-6	few	TRBJ2-2	CASSLDREYTGELFF
TRBD1	TRBV18	.	TRBJ2-5	CASSPRAGTGGKETQYF
TRBD1	TRBV4-1	.	TRBJ2-2	CASSDRDSWDLTGELFF
.	TRBV2	few	TRBJ2-5	CASSKYQIPQETQYF
.	TRBV29-1	.	TRBJ1-1	CSVALGRRTEAFF
TRBD1	TRBV3-1	.	TRBJ1-5	CASSQSGTGVFQPQHF
.	TRBV29-1	.	TRBJ2-5	CSVAVETQYF
.	TRBV29-1	.	TRBJ2-3	CSAFTDTQYF
.	TRBV6-1	.	TRBJ1-5	CASSEADAGEPQHF
TRBD1	TRBV5-1	few	TRBJ1-3	CASSGTGTSSGNTIYF
.	TRBV7-2	.	TRBJ2-1	CASSLVGWARPEQFF
.	TRBV12-5	few	TRBJ2-7	CASGRDTPEQYF
.	TRBV7-9	few	TRBJ2-2	CASSPLDLRGTGELFF
TRBD1	TRBV6-2/TRBV6-3	once	TRBJ2-5	CASSRYRDSQETQYF
.	TRBV4-2	.	TRBJ2-4	CASSPAAEAKNIQYF
TRBD2	TRBV19	.	TRBJ2-3	CASTTSYSGADTQYF